The next 22 T cell receptor beta chains were all read from a single sample in a study of T cell repertoires in cytomegalovirus infection. Their target antigens are unknown. TCRdb itself ran the reads through MiXCR, one entry per CDR3 protein. In the table there are about 470,000 distinct CDR3 sequences, about 44% of which are singletons. Sequencing used cultured PBMCs, obtained from culture after CMV antigen stimulation. Every receptor here comes from a human donor in good health (CMV status not recorded). Some clones in this sample may be carry-over from other donors' samples.

This clonotype was counted a few times. The chain recombines TRBV7-2 with TRBJ1-5; D gene unclear. The germline gives CDR1 SGHTA, CDR2 FQGNSA. This CDR3 has 13 residues. V shed 5 bases and J shed 4 bases, with 9 bases lying between them. The CDR3 loop reads CASSLRLNQPQHF. CDR3 nucleotide sequence: TGTGCCAGCAGCCTCCGGCTAAATCAGCCCCAGCATTTT. The full variable domain, in which reference TRBV7-2 and TRBJ1-5 provide the parts outside the CDR3, is GAGVSQSPSNKVTEKGKDVELRCDPISGHTALYWYRQSLGQGLEFLIYFQGNSAPDKSGLPSDRFSAERTGGSVSTLTIQRTQQEDSAVYLCASSLRLNQPQHFGDGTRLSIL.

The table lists this clonotype with a few counts. The chain has TRBV7-2 and TRBJ2-4; 8 positions agree with TRBD2. Germline V gives CDR1 SGHTA, CDR2 FQGNSA. V was pared by 6 bases and J by 7 bases, with 8 bases of the junction left unmatched. The CDR3 runs 14 residues. The CDR3 spells CASRPAGGGNIQYF. CDR3 nucleotides: TGTGCCAGCAGGCCGGCGGGAGGTGGGAACATTCAGTACTTC.

CDR3 residues: CASTGGGLFNSPLHF. CDR3 coding DNA: TGTGCCAGCACTGGGGGCGGACTGTTTAATTCACCCCTCCACTTT. The chain links TRBV28 to TRBJ1-6, with D possibly TRBD1 on 6 matching bases. This CDR3 has 15 amino acids. Germline lookup yields CDR1 MDHEN and CDR2 SYDVKM. The V end was cut by 7 bases, the J end by 6 bases, with 16 bases between. The full variable domain, its missing parts supplied by reference TRBV28 and TRBJ1-6, is DVKVTQSSRYLVKRTGEKVFLECVQDMDHENMFWYRQDPGLGLRLIYFSYDVKMKEKGDIPEGYSVSREKKERFSLILESASTNQTSMYLCASTGGGLFNSPLHFGNGTRLTVT.

The CDR3 reads CASRFSGRGSGEQYF. CDR3 bases: TGTGCCAGCAGATTTAGCGGGAGGGGCTCCGGAGAGCAGTACTTC. This chain connects TRBV28 to TRBJ2-7; TRBD2 agrees at 11 bases. With V trimmed by 6 bases and J by 7 bases, 11 bases remained unmatched. The CDR3 length is 15 residues. Germline loops: CDR1 MDHEN, CDR2 SYDVKM.

In its sample, this clonotype was seen many times. This chain links TRBV7-8 with TRBJ2-5; the match to TRBD2 covers 10 bases. Trimming cost V 8 bases and J 1 base; bases outside gene matches: 4. The CDR3 length is 14 residues. Germline lookup yields CDR1 SGHVS and CDR2 FQNEAQ. As DNA, the CDR3 is TGTGCCAGCGGCCTAGCGGGGGCCCAAGAGACCCAGTACTTC. This translates into CASGLAGAQETQYF.

The chain recombines TRBV7-2 with TRBJ2-7, with 16 bases lining up with TRBD2. Losses at the gene ends were 5 bases for V and 5 bases for J; bases not matched to a gene: 18. The CDR3 extends over 20 amino acids. Germline lookup yields CDR1 SGHTA and CDR2 FQGNSA. The DNA for the CDR3 is TGTGCCAGCAGCCAGGGGCCCGGGACTAGCGGGAGGGCCGTCGGTAACGAGCAGTACTTC. Its translation is CASSQGPGTSGRAVGNEQYF.

This chain joins TRBV20-1 and TRBJ1-6; 7 positions agree with TRBD1. Germline V gives CDR1 DFQATT, CDR2 SNEGSKA (reference sequence). This CDR3 spans 16 amino acids. V dropped 0 bases and J dropped 6; count of bases not matched to a gene: 8. The CDR3 loop is CSARDIGAGGNSPLHF. CDR3 nucleotides: TGCAGTGCTAGAGATATCGGAGCAGGGGGTAATTCACCCCTCCACTTT.

The chain employs TRBV5-6 and TRBJ1-4; TRBD1 matches at 7 bases. Germline V lookup: CDR1 SGHDT, CDR2 YYEEEE. The CDR3 length is 15 residues. The trim removed 3 bases at V and 8 bases at J, leaving 10 bases unmatched. In nucleotides, the CDR3 is TGTGCCAGCAGCTCAGACAGGGTTATAAAGGAAAAACTGTTTTTT. Translation: CASSSDRVIKEKLFF.

This clonotype has just a few counts. V gene TRBV11-3 combines with J gene TRBJ2-1, with 9 positions matching TRBD2. This CDR3 contains 16 residues. V dropped 4 bases and J dropped 4; count of bases not matched to a gene: 8. The germline V gene has CDR1 SGHNT and CDR2 YENEEA. CDR3 sequence (DNA): TGTGCCAGCAGCTCGATAAGGCTAGCGGGGTACAATGAGCAGTTCTTC. Translating it yields CASSSIRLAGYNEQFF.

The chain employs TRBV5-4 and TRBJ1-1; D is possibly TRBD1 (5 bases). The CDR3 totals 15 residues. The germline V and J ends were trimmed by 3 bases and 0 bases, with 12 bases remaining between them. Germline CDR1 and CDR2: SGHNT and YYREEE (reference sequence). CDR3 sequence: CASSSPGLMNTEAFF. The CDR3 bases are TGTGCCAGCAGCTCTCCGGGACTCATGAACACTGAAGCTTTCTTT.

This clonotype was detected a few times. The gene calls are TRBV7-2 and TRBJ2-3, with D maybe TRBD2 (7 bases). Germline-derived CDR1 and CDR2 are SGHTA and FQGNSA. The CDR3 is 19 amino acids. Trimming took 2 bases from V and 1 from J, leaving 22 bases between them. CDR3 bases: TGTGCCAGCAGCTTAAAGGTTGGCGGGGGCTACACAGGCACAGATACGCAGTATTTT. Amino acids: CASSLKVGGGYTGTDTQYF.

The chain combines TRBV20-1 with TRBJ2-1; 9 bases are a match to TRBD1. This CDR3 is built from 14 residues. V lost 2 bases, J lost 9 bases, and 8 bases stayed unmatched. Germline V CDR1 and CDR2: DFQATT, SNEGSKA (reference sequence). For the CDR3, the DNA is TGCAGTGCTAGAAAGGGACAGGGTGTCCCTGAGCAGTTCTTC. This encodes CSARKGQGVPEQFF.

This chain connects TRBV25-1 to TRBJ2-7; D is unclear. Looked up from germline, CDR1 is MGHDK and CDR2 is SYGVNS. Deletions cut 3 bases from V and 3 bases from J, with 6 bases between. The CDR3 totals 12 residues. CDR3 nucleotides: TGTGCCAGCAGTGACTTGAGCTACGAGCAGTACTTC. Residues: CASSDLSYEQYF.

There are a few counts of this clonotype. V usage is TRBV6-1 and J usage is TRBJ1-5; a possible D gene is TRBD1 (6 bases). V lost 8 bases, J lost 2 bases, and 13 bases lay in between. Germline CDR1 and CDR2: MNHNS and SASEGT. CDR3 length equals 14 residues. In DNA, the CDR3 is TGTGCCAGCGGGGGGGCAAGGGGCAATCAGCCCCAGCATTTT. Encoded protein: CASGGARGNQPQHF.

CDR3 DNA sequence: TGTGCCAGCGCCTCATTGACAGGGAACGAGCAGTACTTC. Amino acids: CASASLTGNEQYF. The chain joins TRBV2 to TRBJ2-7; 7 bases map to TRBD1. This CDR3 contains 13 residues. With 8 bases clipped from V and 5 bases from J, the junction kept 9 bases outside the gene matches. The V gene's germline CDR1 is SNHLY and CDR2 FYNNEI.

The gene calls are TRBV29-1 and TRBJ1-1; the D is unclear. Trimming pared 3 bases from V and 4 bases from J, leaving 12 bases between. CDR3 length: 13 amino acids. Germline-derived CDR1 and CDR2 are SQVTM and ANQGSEA. CDR3 sequence reads: CSVEWASSTEAFF. CDR3 nucleotides: TGCAGCGTTGAGTGGGCGTCATCCACTGAAGCTTTCTTT.

CDR3 amino acids: CASSPRGTSGTNEQFF. DNA for the CDR3: TGTGCCAGCAGCCCGAGGGGGACTAGCGGGACCAATGAGCAGTTCTTC. The chain employs TRBV7-6 and TRBJ2-1; 13 bases align to TRBD2. The CDR3 contains 16 residues. Germline loops: CDR1 SGHVS, CDR2 FNYEAQ. Losses at the gene ends were 5 bases for V and 6 bases for J; bases not matched to a gene: 7.

This clonotype was counted between two and nine times. V gene TRBV12-3 or TRBV12-4 combines with J gene TRBJ2-1, with 10 bases fitting TRBD2. V gave up 3 bases and J gave up 4 bases; unmatched junction bases: 9. The CDR3 totals 17 residues. The CDR3 is CASSFMIGLAVYNEQFF. In DNA, the CDR3 is TGTGCCAGCAGTTTTATGATCGGACTAGCGGTTTACAATGAGCAGTTCTTC.

There are a few counts of this clonotype. The CDR3 region is CASSFNAYNEQFF. The CDR3 DNA is TGTGCCAGCAGTTTTAACGCTTACAATGAGCAGTTCTTC. The rearrangement uses TRBV12-3 or TRBV12-4 and TRBJ2-1; D unclear. Trimming removed 3 bases from V and 4 bases from J, with 7 bases in between. This CDR3 is built from 13 residues.

The J gene is TRBJ2-5, the V gene TRBV20-1; tentative D call: TRBD2 (6 bases). V was shortened by 3 bases and J by 5 bases, with 13 bases between the two germline ends. The CDR3 runs 13 residues. The germline gives CDR1 DFQATT, CDR2 SNEGSKA (reference sequence). Here the CDR3 DNA reads TGCAGTGCTAGTGTGGCTAGCGCCGAGACCCAGTACTTC. This translates into CSASVASAETQYF.

The J gene is TRBJ1-2, the V gene TRBV7-6, with D unclear. CDR1 SGHVS and CDR2 FNYEAQ come from the germline V gene. The V end was cut by 5 bases, the J end by 13 bases, with 11 bases between. The CDR3 totals 10 residues. CDR3 bases: TGTGCCAGCAGCCGACGACGGCGCACCTTC. Amino acids: CASSRRRRTF.

V is TRBV11-2 and J is TRBJ2-7; TRBD2 matches 13 bases. V trimming: 4 bases; J trimming: 0 bases; junction bases outside the gene matches: 9. CDR1 and CDR2 (germline): SGHAT, FQNNGV. CDR3 length: 18 residues. The CDR3 region is CASSSRGGLAGPSYEQYF. The CDR3 DNA is TGTGCCAGCAGCTCCAGGGGGGGACTAGCGGGACCCTCCTACGAGCAGTACTTC.